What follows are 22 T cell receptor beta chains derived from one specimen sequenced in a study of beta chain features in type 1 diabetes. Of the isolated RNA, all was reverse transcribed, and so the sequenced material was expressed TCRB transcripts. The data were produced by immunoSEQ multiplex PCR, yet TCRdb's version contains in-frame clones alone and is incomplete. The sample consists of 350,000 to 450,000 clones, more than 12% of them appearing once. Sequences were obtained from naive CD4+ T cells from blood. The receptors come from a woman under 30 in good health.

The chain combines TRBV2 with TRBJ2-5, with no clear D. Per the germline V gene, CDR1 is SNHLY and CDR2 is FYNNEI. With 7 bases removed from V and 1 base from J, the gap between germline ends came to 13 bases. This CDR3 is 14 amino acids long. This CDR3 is CASTRYSLQETQYF. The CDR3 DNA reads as TGTGCCAGCACCCGGTATTCCCTCCAAGAGACCCAGTACTTC.

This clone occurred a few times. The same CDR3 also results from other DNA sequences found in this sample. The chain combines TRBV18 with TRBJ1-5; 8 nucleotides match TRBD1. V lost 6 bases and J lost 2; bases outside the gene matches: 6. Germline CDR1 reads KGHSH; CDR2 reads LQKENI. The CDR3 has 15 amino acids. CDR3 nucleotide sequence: TGTGCCAGCTCCCAAGGACAGGGAGGCAATCAGCCCCAGCATTTT. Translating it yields CASSQGQGGNQPQHF.

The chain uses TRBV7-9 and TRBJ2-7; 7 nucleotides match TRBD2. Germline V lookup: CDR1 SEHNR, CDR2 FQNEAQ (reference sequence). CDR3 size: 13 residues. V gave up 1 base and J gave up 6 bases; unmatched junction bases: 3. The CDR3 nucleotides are TGTGCCAGCAGCTTAGAGGGAGGGACCGAGCAGTACTTC. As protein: CASSLEGGTEQYF.

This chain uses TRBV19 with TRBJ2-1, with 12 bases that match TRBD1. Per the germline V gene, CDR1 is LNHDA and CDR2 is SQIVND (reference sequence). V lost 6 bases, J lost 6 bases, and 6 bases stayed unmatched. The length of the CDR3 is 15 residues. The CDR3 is CASSLGQGARNEQFF. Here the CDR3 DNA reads TGTGCCAGTAGCCTGGGACAGGGGGCGCGCAATGAGCAGTTCTTC.

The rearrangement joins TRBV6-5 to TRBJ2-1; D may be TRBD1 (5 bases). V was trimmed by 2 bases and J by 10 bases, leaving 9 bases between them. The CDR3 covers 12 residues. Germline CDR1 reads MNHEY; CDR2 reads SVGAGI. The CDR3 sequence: CASSYKGIEQFF. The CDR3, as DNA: TGTGCCAGCAGTTACAAGGGGATCGAGCAGTTCTTC.

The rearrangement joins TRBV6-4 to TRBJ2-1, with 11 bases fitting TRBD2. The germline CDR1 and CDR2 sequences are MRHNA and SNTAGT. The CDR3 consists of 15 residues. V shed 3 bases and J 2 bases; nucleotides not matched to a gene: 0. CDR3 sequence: CASSELAGAYNEQFF. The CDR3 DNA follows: TGTGCCAGCAGTGAACTAGCGGGGGCCTACAATGAGCAGTTCTTC.

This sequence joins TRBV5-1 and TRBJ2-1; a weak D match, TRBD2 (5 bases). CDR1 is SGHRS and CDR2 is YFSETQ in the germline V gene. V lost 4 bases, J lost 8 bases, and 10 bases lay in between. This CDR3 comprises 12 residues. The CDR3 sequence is CASSVLADEQFF. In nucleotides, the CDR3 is TGCGCCAGCAGCGTCCTAGCAGATGAGCAGTTCTTC.

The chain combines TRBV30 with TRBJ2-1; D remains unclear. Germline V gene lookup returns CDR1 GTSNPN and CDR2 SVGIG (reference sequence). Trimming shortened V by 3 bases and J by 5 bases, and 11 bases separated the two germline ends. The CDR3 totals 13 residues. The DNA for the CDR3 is TGTGCCTGGAGCACCCGAGTTAACAATGAGCAGTTCTTC. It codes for CAWSTRVNNEQFF.

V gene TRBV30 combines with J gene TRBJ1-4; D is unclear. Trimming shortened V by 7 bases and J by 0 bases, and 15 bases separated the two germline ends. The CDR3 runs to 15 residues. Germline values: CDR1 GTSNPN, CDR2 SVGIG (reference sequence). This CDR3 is CASANQLATNEKLFF. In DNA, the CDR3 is TGTGCCTCAGCGAACCAGCTAGCAACTAATGAAAAACTGTTTTTT.

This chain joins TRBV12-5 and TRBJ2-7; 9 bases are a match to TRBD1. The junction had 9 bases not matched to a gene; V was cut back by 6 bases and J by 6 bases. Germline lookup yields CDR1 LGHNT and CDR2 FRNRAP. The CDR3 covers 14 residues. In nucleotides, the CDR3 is TGTGCTAGTGGCACCGGGACAGGGAGCCGCGAGCAGTACTTC. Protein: CASGTGTGSREQYF.

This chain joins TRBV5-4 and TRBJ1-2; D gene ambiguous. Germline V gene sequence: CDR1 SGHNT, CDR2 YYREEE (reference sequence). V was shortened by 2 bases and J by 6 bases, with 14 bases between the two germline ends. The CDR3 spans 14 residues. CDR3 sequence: CASSFGLVRDGYTF. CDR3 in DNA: TGTGCCAGCAGCTTTGGACTGGTACGGGATGGCTACACCTTC.

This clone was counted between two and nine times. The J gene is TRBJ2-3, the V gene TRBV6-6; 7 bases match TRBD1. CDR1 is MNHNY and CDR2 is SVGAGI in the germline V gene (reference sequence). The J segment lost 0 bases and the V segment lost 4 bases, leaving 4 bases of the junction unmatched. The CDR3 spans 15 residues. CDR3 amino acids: CASSLGQTSTDTQYF. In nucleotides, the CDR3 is TGTGCCAGCAGTTTGGGACAGACTAGCACAGATACGCAGTATTTT.

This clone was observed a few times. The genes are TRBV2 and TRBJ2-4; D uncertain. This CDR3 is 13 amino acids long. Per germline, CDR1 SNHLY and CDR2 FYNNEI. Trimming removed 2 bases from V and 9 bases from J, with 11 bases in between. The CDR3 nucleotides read TGTGCCAGCAGTGAATCCCTAGGTCGCATTCAGTACTTC. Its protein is CASSESLGRIQYF.

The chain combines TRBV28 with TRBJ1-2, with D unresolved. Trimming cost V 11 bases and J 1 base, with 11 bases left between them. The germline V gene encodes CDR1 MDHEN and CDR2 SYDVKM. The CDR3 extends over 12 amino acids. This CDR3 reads CACTYRNYGYTF. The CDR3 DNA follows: TGTGCCTGCACCTATCGTAACTATGGCTACACCTTC.

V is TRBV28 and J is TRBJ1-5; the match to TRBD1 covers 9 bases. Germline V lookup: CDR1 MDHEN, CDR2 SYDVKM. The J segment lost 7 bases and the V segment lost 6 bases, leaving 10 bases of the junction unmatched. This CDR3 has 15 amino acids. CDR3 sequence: CASSATPGQGQPQHF. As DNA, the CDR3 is TGTGCCAGCAGCGCCACCCCGGGACAGGGACAGCCCCAGCATTTT.

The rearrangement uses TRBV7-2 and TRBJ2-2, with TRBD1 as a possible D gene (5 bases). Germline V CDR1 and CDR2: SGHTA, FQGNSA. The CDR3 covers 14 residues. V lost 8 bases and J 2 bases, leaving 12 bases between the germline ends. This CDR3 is CASSRQINTGELFF. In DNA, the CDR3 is TGTGCCAGCTCCAGACAGATTAACACCGGGGAGCTGTTTTTT.

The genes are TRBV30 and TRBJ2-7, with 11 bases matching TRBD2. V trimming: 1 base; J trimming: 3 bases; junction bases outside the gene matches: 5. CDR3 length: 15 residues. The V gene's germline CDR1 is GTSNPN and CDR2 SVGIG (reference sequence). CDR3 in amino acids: CAWSEQGTSGYEQYF. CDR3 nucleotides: TGTGCCTGGAGTGAACAAGGGACTAGCGGCTACGAGCAGTACTTC.

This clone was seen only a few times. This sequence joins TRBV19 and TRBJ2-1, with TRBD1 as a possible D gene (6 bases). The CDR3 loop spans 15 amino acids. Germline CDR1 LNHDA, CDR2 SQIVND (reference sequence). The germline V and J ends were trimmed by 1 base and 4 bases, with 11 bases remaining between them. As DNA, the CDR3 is TGTGCCAGTAGTATAGGCAGGGGAAGGTACAATGAGCAGTTCTTC. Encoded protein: CASSIGRGRYNEQFF.

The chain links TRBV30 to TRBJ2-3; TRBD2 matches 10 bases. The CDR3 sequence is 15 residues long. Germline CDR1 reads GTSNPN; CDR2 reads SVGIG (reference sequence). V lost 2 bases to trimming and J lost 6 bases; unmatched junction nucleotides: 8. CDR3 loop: CAWSNLAGAGDTQYF. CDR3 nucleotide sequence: TGTGCCTGGAGTAACCTAGCGGGAGCAGGCGATACGCAGTATTTT.

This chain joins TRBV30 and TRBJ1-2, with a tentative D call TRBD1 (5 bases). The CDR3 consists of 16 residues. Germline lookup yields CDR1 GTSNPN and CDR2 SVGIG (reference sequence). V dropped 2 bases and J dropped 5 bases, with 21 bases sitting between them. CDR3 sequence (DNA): TGTGCCTGGAGTACTCACAGATCCCGGACAAGATATGGCTACACCTTC. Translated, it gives CAWSTHRSRTRYGYTF.

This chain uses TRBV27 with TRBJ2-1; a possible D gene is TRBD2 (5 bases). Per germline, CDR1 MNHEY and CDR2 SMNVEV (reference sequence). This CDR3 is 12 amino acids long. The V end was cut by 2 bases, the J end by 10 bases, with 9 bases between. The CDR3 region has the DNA TGTGCCAGCAGTTTAAGAGGGTTCGAGCAGTTCTTC. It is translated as CASSLRGFEQFF.

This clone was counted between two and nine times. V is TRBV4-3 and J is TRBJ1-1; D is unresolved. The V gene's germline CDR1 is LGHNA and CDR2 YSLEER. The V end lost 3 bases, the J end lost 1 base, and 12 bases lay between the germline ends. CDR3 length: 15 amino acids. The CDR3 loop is CASSQEDGRNTEAFF. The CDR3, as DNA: TGCGCCAGCAGCCAGGAGGACGGAAGGAACACTGAAGCTTTCTTT.